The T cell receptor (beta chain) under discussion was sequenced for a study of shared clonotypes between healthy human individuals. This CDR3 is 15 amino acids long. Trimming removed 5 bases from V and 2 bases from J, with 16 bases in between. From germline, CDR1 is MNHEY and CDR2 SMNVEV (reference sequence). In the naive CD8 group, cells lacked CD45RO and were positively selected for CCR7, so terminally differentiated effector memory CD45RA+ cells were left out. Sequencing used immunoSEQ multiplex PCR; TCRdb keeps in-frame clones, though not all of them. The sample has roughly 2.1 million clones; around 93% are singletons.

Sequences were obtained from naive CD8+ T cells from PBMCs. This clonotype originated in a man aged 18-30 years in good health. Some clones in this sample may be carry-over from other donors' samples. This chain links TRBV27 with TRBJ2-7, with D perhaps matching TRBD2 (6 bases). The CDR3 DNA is TGTGCCAGCAGTAACTCCCGGGACTCCACCTACGAGCAGTACTTC. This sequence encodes CASSNSRDSTYEQYF.